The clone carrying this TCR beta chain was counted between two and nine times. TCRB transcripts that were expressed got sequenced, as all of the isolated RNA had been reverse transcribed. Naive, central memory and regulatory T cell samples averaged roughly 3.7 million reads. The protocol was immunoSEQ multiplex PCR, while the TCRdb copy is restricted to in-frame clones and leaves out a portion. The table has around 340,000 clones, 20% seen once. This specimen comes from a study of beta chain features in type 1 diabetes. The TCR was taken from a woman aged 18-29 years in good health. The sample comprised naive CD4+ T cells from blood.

The CDR3, as DNA: TGTGCCAGCAGCCACGTGGGAGTGGGCTACGAGCAGTACTTC. This translates into CASSHVGVGYEQYF. The V call is TRBV5-5, the J call TRBJ2-5; TRBD2 might be the D (5 bases). The tail of the sequence fits TRBJ2-7 better, so the J call may be wrong. The CDR3 is made up of 14 amino acids. Per germline, CDR1 SGHKS and CDR2 YYEKEE (reference sequence).